The 18 T cell receptor beta chains below were found in one sample sequenced in a study of cytomegalovirus exposure and HLA in healthy donors (dated by TCRdb to the late 2010s). Receptor libraries were prepared by the immunoSEQ multiplex PCR assay. For the multiplex PCR, a mixture combining 60 forward primers for TCR Vbeta segments and 13 reverse primers for TCR Jbeta segments was used. As stored in TCRdb, this immuneACCESS dataset retains in-frame rearrangements with V and J assigned. A fraction of the clones does not appear; measured against another copy, unresolved V genes explain less than half of the discrepancy, and the remainder lacks a known reason. For this sample the table gives about 130,000 clones, of which about 68% were detected only once. The ten biggest clones cover approximately 1.7% of the sample. The sample was PBMCs. These receptors were collected from a human donor in good health.

In this sample, this clone turned up once. The chain carries TRBV2 and TRBJ2-7; 10 nucleotides line up with TRBD2. CDR1 is SNHLY and CDR2 is FYNNEI in the germline V gene. V lost 6 bases to trimming and J lost 3 bases; unmatched junction nucleotides: 5. This CDR3 is 14 amino acids long. This CDR3 is CASSRTSGHYEQYF. In DNA form, the CDR3 reads TGTGCCAGCAGCAGGACTAGCGGACACTACGAGCAGTACTTC. Combining the CDR3 with reference TRBV2 and TRBJ2-7 gives the whole variable domain EPEVTQTPSHQVTQMGQEVILRCVPISNHLYFYWYRQILGQKVEFLVSFYNNEISEKSEIFDDQFSVERPDGSNFTLKIRSTKLEDSAMYFCASSRTSGHYEQYFGPGTRLTVT.

The J gene is TRBJ2-7, the V gene TRBV12-5, with D maybe TRBD1 (5 bases). Trimming took off 3 bases at V and 4 bases at J, with 10 bases between the two ends. This CDR3 is built from 13 residues. The V gene's germline CDR1 is LGHNT and CDR2 FRNRAP. Here the CDR3 DNA reads TGTGCTAGTGGTTTTGGCCAGGGATACGAGCAGTACTTC. Protein: CASGFGQGYEQYF.

The V and J genes are TRBV5-6 and TRBJ1-1; tentatively, D is TRBD1 (6 bases). The CDR3 spans 14 residues. Trimming took off 1 base at V and 4 bases at J, with 11 bases between the two ends. Germline-derived CDR1 and CDR2 are SGHDT and YYEEEE. The CDR3 loop reads CASSLWGGRTEAFF. In nucleotides, the CDR3 is TGTGCCAGCAGCTTGTGGGGGGGGCGCACTGAAGCTTTCTTT.

V is TRBV6-5 and J is TRBJ2-7, with TRBD2 identical over 10 bases. With 6 bases clipped from V and 2 bases from J, the junction kept 4 bases outside the gene matches. This CDR3 comprises 14 residues. In germline, CDR1 is MNHEY, CDR2 SVGAGI. The DNA of the CDR3 is TGTGCCAGCAGAGTAGCGGGAGGCCCCTACGAGCAGTACTTC. This codes for CASRVAGGPYEQYF.

The rearrangement joins TRBV4-3 to TRBJ2-7, with TRBD1 matching 8 bases. The germline V gene has CDR1 LGHNA and CDR2 YSLEER. With V trimmed by 4 bases and J by 1 base, 3 bases remained unmatched. This CDR3 is built from 14 residues. This CDR3 reads CASSPRTGSYEQYF. The CDR3 DNA follows: TGCGCCAGCAGCCCCCGGACAGGGTCCTACGAGCAGTACTTC.

The V call is TRBV9, the J call TRBJ2-2; 9 bases map to TRBD2. Germline CDR1 SGDLS, CDR2 YYNGEE. Trimming at V came to 0 bases and at J to 2 bases, leaving 8 bases not matched to a gene. The CDR3 has 18 amino acids. CDR3 protein: CASSVGPSGTYNTGELFF. In DNA, the CDR3 is TGTGCCAGCAGCGTAGGTCCTAGCGGGACGTATAACACCGGGGAGCTGTTTTTT.

A remark on this clone: At the DNA level, this CDR3 is encoded by other sequences in the same sample as well. This chain uses TRBV5-1 with TRBJ1-2, with 7 bases identical to TRBD1. This CDR3 region has 15 residues. J was trimmed by 7 bases and V by 0 bases; bases with no gene match: 9. Germline loops: CDR1 SGHRS, CDR2 YFSETQ. The CDR3 DNA reads TGCGCCAGCAGCTTGGAGGGCCAGGGGGTAGGTGGCTACACCTTC. Translation gives CASSLEGQGVGGYTF.

The rearrangement uses TRBV6-1 and TRBJ2-7, with D perhaps matching TRBD1 (5 bases). The CDR3 has 14 amino acids. Germline V gene sequence: CDR1 MNHNS, CDR2 SASEGT. V lost 0 bases to trimming and J lost 3 bases, with 9 bases between them. CDR3 residues: CASSEAPTDYEQYF. The CDR3, as DNA: TGTGCCAGCAGTGAAGCCCCGACAGACTACGAGCAGTACTTC.

The chain joins TRBV11-2 to TRBJ1-3, with D unclear. V was cut by 0 bases and J by 0 bases, with 6 bases left in between. Germline V gene sequence: CDR1 SGHAT, CDR2 FQNNGV. The CDR3 spans 15 residues. Here the CDR3 reads CASSLDPSSGNTIYF. Written as DNA, the CDR3 is TGTGCCAGCAGCTTAGATCCGAGCTCTGGAAACACCATATATTTT. Complete variable domain (other parts from reference TRBV11-2 and TRBJ1-3): EAGVAQSPRYKIIEKRQSVAFWCNPISGHATLYWYQQILGQGPKLLIQFQNNGVVDDSQLPKDRFSAERLKGVDSTLKIQPAKLEDSAVYLCASSLDPSSGNTIYFGEGSWLTVV.

The gene calls are TRBV5-6 and TRBJ2-7; 9 bases align to TRBD1. V trimming: 5 bases; J trimming: 0 bases; junction bases outside the gene matches: 9. CDR3 size: 16 residues. CDR1 is SGHDT, CDR2 YYEEEE, per germline. The CDR3 coding sequence is TGTGCCAGCAGATTCGGGACAGGGCCGGTCTCCTACGAGCAGTACTTC. Its protein product is CASRFGTGPVSYEQYF.

In nucleotides, the CDR3 is TGTGCCAGCAGCCTTAGTTCTAGCGGAGGGTACAATGAGCAGTTCTTC. Its protein is CASSLSSSGGYNEQFF. The chain links TRBV6-4 to TRBJ2-1; 7 positions agree with TRBD2. The CDR3 sequence is 16 residues long. J gave up 4 bases and V 6 bases, and 12 bases lay outside the gene matches. CDR1 MRHNA and CDR2 SNTAGT come from the germline V gene.

The gene calls are TRBV28 and TRBJ1-4; the D gene is possibly TRBD1 (5 bases). This CDR3 spans 16 amino acids. The V gene lost 1 base and the J gene lost 8 bases, with 17 bases spanning the gap. CDR1 MDHEN and CDR2 SYDVKM come from the germline V gene. The CDR3 bases are TGTGCCAGCAGTTTATTCGGCCTCGGGGGAGGGGAAAAACTGTTTTTT. This translates into CASSLFGLGGGEKLFF.

This clone has just a few counts. This rearrangement joins TRBV5-1 to TRBJ2-7; 9 bases line up with TRBD2. The V and J ends lost 0 bases and 6 bases, in that order; junction bases with no gene match: 7. The CDR3 runs 15 residues. Germline V gene data show CDR1 as SGHRS and CDR2 as YFSETQ. Here the CDR3 DNA reads TGCGCCAGCAGCTTGGCGACTAGCGGTTCCAGCGAGCAGTACTTC. Its translation: CASSLATSGSSEQYF.

In its sample, this clone was seen once. The genes are TRBV7-2 and TRBJ2-3; D not resolved. V gave up 8 bases and J gave up 2 bases, with 8 bases separating them. This CDR3 has 12 amino acids. Germline V CDR1 and CDR2: SGHTA, FQGNSA. This CDR3 is CASSDSTDTQYF. CDR3 nucleotide sequence: TGTGCCAGCTCCGACTCCACAGATACGCAGTATTTT.

The table lists this clone with a count of one. The rearrangement joins TRBV11-3 to TRBJ2-5, with a weak D call TRBD1 (5 bases). The J call is in doubt because the DNA end fits TRBJ2-7 better. CDR3 length: 13 amino acids. Germline-derived CDR1 and CDR2 are SGHNT and YENEEA. The CDR3 sequence is CASSGGRVGEQYF. The CDR3 DNA reads as TGTGCCAGCAGCGGCGGCAGGGTGGGCGAGCAGTACTTC.

The rearrangement joins TRBV4-3 to TRBJ2-1, with D possibly being TRBD2 (6 bases). Germline V gives CDR1 LGHNA, CDR2 YSLEER. The CDR3 runs 14 residues. V shed 0 bases and J shed 6 bases, with 9 bases lying between them. For the CDR3, the DNA is TGCGCCAGCAGCCAAGATTGGACTACCAATGAGCAGTTCTTC. It yields the protein CASSQDWTTNEQFF.

This chain joins TRBV19 and TRBJ1-1, with 8 bases identical to TRBD1. In germline, CDR1 is LNHDA, CDR2 SQIVND (reference sequence). This CDR3 spans 13 amino acids. V lost 6 bases, J lost 5 bases, and 5 bases stayed unmatched. The CDR3 DNA sequence: TGTGCCAGTAGCAGACAGGGGTTAACTGAAGCTTTCTTT. Translation: CASSRQGLTEAFF. The whole variable domain, filled in from reference TRBV19 and TRBJ1-1, reads DGGITQSPKYLFRKEGQNVTLSCEQNLNHDAMYWYRQDPGQGLRLIYYSQIVNDFQKGDIAEGYSVSREKKESFPLTVTSAQKNPTAFYLCASSRQGLTEAFFGQGTRLTVV.

The chain joins TRBV28 to TRBJ2-1, with 10 bases lining up with TRBD2. CDR1 is MDHEN, CDR2 SYDVKM, per germline. The CDR3 length is 14 residues. Germline trimming cut 7 bases from V and 8 bases from J; bases unmatched to any gene: 8. In DNA, the CDR3 is TGTGCCAGCAATCTAGCGGGAGCTTGGGATGAGCAGTTCTTC. This gives the protein CASNLAGAWDEQFF.